This T cell receptor beta chain comes out of a study of shared clonotypes between healthy human individuals. This CDR3 has 14 amino acids. CDR1 and CDR2 (germline): SGHRS, YFSETQ. Trimming pared 4 bases from V and 7 bases from J, leaving 18 bases between. Only in-frame clones appear in the TCRdb table, and some are missing; sequencing was by immunoSEQ multiplex PCR. The sample shows approximately 1.5 million clones, 95% to 99% of them seen only once. The specimen was naive CD4+ T cells sorted from blood. Subset defined: CD45RA+ positively selected. The chain links TRBV5-1 to TRBJ2-7; D might be TRBD1 or TRBD2, each matching 5 bases. The clonotype originates from a man aged 25-45 years in good health. CDR3 sequence reads: CASSNPGRVREQYF. The CDR3 nucleotides are TGCGCCAGCAGCAATCCGGGACGGGTTCGGGAGCAGTACTTC.